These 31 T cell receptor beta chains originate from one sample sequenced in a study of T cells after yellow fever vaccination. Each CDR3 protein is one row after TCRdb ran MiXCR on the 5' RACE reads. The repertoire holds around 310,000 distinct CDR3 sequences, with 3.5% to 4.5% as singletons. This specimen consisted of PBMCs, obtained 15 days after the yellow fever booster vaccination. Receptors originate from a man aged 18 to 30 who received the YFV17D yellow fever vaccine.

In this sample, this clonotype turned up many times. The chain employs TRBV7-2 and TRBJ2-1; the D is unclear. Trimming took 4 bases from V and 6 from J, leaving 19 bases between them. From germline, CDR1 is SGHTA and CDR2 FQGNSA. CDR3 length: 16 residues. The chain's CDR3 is CASSSPPRQTPNEQFF. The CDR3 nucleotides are TGTGCCAGCAGCTCTCCCCCGCGCCAGACACCCAATGAGCAGTTCTTC.

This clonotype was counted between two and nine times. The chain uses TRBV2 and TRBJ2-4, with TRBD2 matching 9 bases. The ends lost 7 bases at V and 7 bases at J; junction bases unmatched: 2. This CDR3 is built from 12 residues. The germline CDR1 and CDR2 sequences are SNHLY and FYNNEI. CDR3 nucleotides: TGTGCCAGCAAGCGGGGGGAGAACATTCAGTACTTC. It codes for CASKRGENIQYF.

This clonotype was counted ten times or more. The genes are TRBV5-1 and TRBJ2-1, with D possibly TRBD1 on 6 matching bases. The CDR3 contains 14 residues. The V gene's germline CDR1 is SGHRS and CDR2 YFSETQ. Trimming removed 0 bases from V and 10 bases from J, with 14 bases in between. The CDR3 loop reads CASSLGLQGMEQFF. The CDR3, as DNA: TGCGCCAGCAGCTTGGGTTTACAGGGAATGGAGCAGTTCTTC.

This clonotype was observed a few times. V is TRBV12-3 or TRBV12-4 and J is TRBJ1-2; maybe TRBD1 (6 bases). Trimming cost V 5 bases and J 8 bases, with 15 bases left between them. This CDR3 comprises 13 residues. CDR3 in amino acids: CASSHNTGRGYTF. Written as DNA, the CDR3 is TGTGCCAGCAGTCACAACACAGGGCGCGGCTACACCTTC.

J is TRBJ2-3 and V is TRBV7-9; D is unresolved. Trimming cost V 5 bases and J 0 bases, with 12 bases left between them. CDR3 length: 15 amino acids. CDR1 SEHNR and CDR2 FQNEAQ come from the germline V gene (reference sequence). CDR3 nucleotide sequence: TGTGCCAGCAGCCCCCGGCGTTTAAGCACAGATACGCAGTATTTT. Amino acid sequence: CASSPRRLSTDTQYF.

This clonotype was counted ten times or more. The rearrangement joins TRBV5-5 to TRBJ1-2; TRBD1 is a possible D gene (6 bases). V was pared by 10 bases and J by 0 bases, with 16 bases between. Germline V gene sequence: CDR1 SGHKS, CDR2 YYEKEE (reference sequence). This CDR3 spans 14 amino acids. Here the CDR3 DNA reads TGTGCCTCGCGCTGGACAGAATCTAACTATGGCTACACCTTC. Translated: CASRWTESNYGYTF.

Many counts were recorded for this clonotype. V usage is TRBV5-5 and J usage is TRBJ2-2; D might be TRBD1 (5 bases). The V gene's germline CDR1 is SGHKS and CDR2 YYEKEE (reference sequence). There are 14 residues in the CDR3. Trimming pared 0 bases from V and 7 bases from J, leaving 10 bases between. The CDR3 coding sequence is TGTGCCAGCAGCTTGGGACAGCTGGTCGGGGAGCTGTTTTTT. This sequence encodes CASSLGQLVGELFF.

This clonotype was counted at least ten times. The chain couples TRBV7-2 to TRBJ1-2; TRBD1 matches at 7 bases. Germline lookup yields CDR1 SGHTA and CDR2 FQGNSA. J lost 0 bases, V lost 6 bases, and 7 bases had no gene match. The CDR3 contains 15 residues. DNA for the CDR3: TGTGCCAGCAGTCCCAGGGGGTATTCTAACTATGGCTACACCTTC. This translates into CASSPRGYSNYGYTF.

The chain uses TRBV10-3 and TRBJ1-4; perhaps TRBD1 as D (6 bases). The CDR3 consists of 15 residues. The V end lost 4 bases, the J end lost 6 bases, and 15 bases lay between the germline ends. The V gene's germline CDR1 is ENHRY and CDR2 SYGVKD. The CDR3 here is CAISVFGGLDEKLFF. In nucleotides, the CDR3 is TGTGCCATCAGTGTTTTTGGGGGCTTGGATGAAAAACTGTTTTTT.

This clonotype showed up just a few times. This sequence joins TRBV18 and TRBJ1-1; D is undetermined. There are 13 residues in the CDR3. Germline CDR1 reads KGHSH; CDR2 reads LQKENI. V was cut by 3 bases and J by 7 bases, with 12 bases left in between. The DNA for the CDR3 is TGTGCCAGCTCACCCTTTGCTAGGGATGAAGCTTTCTTT. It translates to CASSPFARDEAFF.

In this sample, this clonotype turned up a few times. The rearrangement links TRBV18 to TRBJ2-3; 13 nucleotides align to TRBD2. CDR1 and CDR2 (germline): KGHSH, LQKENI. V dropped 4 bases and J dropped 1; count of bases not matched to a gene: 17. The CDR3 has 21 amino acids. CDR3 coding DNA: TGTGCCAGCTCACATGATACTGGGACTAGCGGGGCATCTCGGGGCACAGATACGCAGTATTTT. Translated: CASSHDTGTSGASRGTDTQYF.

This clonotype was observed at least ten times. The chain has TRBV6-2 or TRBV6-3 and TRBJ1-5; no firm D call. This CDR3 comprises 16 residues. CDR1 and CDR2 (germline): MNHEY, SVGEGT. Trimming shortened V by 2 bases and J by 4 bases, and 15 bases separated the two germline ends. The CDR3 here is CASSYGSGLANQPQHF. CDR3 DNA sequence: TGTGCCAGCAGTTACGGTTCGGGCCTAGCGAATCAGCCCCAGCATTTT.

CDR3 in amino acids: CASSLASGPYNEQFF. The CDR3 DNA follows: TGTGCCAGCAGCTTAGCGAGCGGACCTTACAATGAGCAGTTCTTC. V usage is TRBV7-9 and J usage is TRBJ2-1, with a possible D match to TRBD2 (5 bases). Germline CDR1 and CDR2: SEHNR and FQNEAQ (reference sequence). CDR3 length equals 15 residues. V lost 0 bases and J lost 4, with 10 bases in between.

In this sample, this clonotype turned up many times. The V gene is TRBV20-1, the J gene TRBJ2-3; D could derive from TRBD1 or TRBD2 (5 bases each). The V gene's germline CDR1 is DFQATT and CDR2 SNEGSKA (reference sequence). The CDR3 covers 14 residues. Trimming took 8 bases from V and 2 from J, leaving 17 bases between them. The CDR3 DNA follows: TGCAGTACCCAACCGGGACCATACACAGATACGCAGTATTTT. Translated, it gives CSTQPGPYTDTQYF.

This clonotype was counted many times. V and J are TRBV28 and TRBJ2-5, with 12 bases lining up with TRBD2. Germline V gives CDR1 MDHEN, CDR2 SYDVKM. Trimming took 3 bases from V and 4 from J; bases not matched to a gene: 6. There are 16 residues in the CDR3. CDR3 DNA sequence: TGTGCCAGCAGTTTCACTAGCGGGGGGCAGGGAGAGACCCAGTACTTC. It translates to CASSFTSGGQGETQYF. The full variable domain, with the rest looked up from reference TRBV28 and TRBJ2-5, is DVKVTQSSRYLVKRTGEKVFLECVQDMDHENMFWYRQDPGLGLRLIYFSYDVKMKEKGDIPEGYSVSREKKERFSLILESASTNQTSMYLCASSFTSGGQGETQYFGPGTRLLVL.

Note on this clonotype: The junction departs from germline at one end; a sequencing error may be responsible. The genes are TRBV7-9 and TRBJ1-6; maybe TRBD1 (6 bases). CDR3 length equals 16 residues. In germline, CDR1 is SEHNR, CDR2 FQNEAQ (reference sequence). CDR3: CASSPGGGAYNSHLHF. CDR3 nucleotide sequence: TGTGCCAGCAGCCCCGGTGGGGGGGCATATAATTCACACCTCCACTTT.

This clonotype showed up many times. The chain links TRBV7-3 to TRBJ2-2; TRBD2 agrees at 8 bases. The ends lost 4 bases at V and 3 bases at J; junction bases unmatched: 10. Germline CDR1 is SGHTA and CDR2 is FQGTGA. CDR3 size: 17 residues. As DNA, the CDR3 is TGTGCCAGCAGCTCCCATTCTATTAGCGGGGACACCGGGGAGCTGTTTTTT. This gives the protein CASSSHSISGDTGELFF.

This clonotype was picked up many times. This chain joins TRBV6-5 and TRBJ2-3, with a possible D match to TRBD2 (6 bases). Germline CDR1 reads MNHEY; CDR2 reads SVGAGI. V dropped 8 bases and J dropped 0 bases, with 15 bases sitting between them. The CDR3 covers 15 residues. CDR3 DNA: TGTGCCAGCCGACTAGGGGTGACTAGCACAGATACGCAGTATTTT. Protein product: CASRLGVTSTDTQYF.

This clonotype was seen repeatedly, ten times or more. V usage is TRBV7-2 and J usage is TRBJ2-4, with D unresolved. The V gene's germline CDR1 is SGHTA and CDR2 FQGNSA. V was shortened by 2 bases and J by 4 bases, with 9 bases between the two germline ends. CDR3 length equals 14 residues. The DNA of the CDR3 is TGTGCCAGCAGCTTAATGTCAGAAAAAAACATTCAGTACTTC. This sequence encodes CASSLMSEKNIQYF.

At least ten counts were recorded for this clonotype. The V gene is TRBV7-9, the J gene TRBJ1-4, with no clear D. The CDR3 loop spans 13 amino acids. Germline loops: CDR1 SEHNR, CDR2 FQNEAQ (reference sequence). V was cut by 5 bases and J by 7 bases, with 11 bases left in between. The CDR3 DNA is TGTGCCAGCAGCCAAGACATTAGTGAAAAACTGTTTTTT. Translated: CASSQDISEKLFF.

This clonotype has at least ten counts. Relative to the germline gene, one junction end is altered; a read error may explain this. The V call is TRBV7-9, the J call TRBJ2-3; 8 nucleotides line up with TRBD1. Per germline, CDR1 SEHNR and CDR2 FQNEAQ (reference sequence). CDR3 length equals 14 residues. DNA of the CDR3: TGTGCCAGCAGCTTAGCTTCAACCGACAGGGGAAGAGATTTT. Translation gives CASSLASTDRGRDF.

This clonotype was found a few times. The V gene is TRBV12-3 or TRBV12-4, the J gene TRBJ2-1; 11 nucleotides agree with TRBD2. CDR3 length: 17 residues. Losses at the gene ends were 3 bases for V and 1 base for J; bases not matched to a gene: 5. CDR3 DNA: TGTGCCAGCAGTTTCATTACTAGCGGGGGATCCTACAATGAGCAGTTCTTC. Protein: CASSFITSGGSYNEQFF.

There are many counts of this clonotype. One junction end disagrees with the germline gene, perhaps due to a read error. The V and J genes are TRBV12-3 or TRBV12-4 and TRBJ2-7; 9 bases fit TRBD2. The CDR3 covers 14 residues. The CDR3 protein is CASSRGLASDEQYF. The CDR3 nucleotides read TGTGCCAGCAGTAGGGGACTAGCCTCCGACGAGCAGTACTTC.

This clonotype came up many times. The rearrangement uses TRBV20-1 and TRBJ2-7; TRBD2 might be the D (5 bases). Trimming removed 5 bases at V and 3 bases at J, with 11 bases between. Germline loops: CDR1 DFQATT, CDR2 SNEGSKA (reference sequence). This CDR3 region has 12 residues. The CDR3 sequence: CSARTAGYEQYF. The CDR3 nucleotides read TGCAGTGCTCGCACGGCGGGCTACGAGCAGTACTTC.

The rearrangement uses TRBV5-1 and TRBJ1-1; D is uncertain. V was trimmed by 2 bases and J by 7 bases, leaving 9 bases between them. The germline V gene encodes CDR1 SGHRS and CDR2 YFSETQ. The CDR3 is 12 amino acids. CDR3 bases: TGCGCCAGCAGCTTACAAGGACTTGAAGCTTTCTTT. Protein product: CASSLQGLEAFF.

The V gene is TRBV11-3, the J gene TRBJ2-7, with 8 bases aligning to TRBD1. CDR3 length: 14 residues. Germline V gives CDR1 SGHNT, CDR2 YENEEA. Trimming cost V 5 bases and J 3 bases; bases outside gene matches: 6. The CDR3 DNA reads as TGTGCCAGCAGCGTCGGACAGGGAAACTACGAGCAGTACTTC. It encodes CASSVGQGNYEQYF.

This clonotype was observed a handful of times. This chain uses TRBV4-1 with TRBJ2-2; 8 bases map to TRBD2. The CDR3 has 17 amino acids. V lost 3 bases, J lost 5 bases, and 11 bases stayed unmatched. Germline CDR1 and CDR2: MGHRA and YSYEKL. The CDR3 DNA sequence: TGCGCCAGCAGCCATGGGGTTGCGGGGGGCAGGACCGGGGAGCTGTTTTTT. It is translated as CASSHGVAGGRTGELFF.

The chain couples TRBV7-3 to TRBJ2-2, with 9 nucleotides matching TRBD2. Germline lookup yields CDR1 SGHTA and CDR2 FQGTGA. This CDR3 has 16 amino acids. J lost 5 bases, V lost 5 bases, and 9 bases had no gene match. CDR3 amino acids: CASSPGLAHETGELFF. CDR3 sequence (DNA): TGTGCCAGCAGCCCCGGACTAGCGCACGAGACCGGGGAGCTGTTTTTT.

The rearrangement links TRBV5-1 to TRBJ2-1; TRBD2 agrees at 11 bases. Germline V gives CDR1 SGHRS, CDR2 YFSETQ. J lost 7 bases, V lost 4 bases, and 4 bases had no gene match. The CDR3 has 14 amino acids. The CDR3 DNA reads TGCGCCAGCAGCGCCACTAGCGGGGGAAATGAGCAGTTCTTC. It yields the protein CASSATSGGNEQFF.

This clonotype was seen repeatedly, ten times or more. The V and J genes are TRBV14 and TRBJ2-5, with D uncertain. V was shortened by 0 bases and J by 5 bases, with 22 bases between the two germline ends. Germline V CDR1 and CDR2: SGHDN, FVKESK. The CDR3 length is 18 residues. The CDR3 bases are TGTGCCAGCAGCCAAGACCCCCCTGGGGTAGCCATAGTGGAGACCCAGTACTTC. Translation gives CASSQDPPGVAIVETQYF.

The CDR3: CASSHTSGVRRSGNTIYF. The CDR3 nucleotides are TGCGCCAGCAGTCACACGTCAGGGGTACGCCGCTCTGGAAACACCATATATTTT. This chain links TRBV5-1 with TRBJ1-3; D perhaps matches TRBD1 (6 bases). From germline, CDR1 is SGHRS and CDR2 YFSETQ. The CDR3 length is 18 residues. With 5 bases removed from V and 0 bases from J, the gap between germline ends came to 21 bases.